The entry below gives a single T cell receptor (beta chain) sequence along with its context. The antigen is undetermined. An end of the junction differs from the germline gene, which may be a read error. These data originate in a study of tumor-infiltrating lymphocytes in primary liver carcinoma. Study-wide context: Stage T1-T3 N0M0 tumors spanned about 4.2 to 11 cm. Study-wide findings and caveats: Tumor top-250-clone fractions significantly exceeded those of blood (p = 0.039).

Co-extraction of both nucleic acids (RNA and DNA) used about 18-31 mg of unsorted bulk tissue. Cases comprised patients with primary liver carcinoma who received surgical resection. All tumor samples contained more than 80% viable tumor cells. TCR beta cDNA was prepared out of roughly 520 ng total RNA by means of a constant-region primer. Libraries of TCR beta came from three nested multiplex PCR rounds with slightly modified ARM-PCR. PCR rounds one and two used TRBV1-TRBV30 forward primers with a C-beta reverse primer for 10 cycles each. One entry per CDR3 protein results from TCRdb running MiXCR on the multiplex PCR reads. The sample has 60,000 or so distinct CDR3 sequences, less than 75% seen once. Looked up from germline, CDR1 is SGHAT and CDR2 is FQNNGV. The CDR3 runs 15 residues.

The sample taken for sequencing was liver tumor tissue from sampling region 2. Described subset: tumor region T2, inferior pole. This chain uses TRBV11-2 with TRBJ2-2; tentatively, D is TRBD2 (5 bases). The clonotype comes from a man aged 40-55 years with primary liver carcinoma and hepatitis B virus infection. CDR3 amino acids: CASSFAASSTGELSF. CDR3 nucleotide sequence: TGTGCCAGCAGCTTTGCGGCATCGAGCACCGGGGAGCTGTCTTTT.